The T cell receptor (beta chain) described here comes from a study of blood T cells in healthy people across ages. The CDR3 totals 16 residues. Looked up from germline, CDR1 is MNHEY and CDR2 is SVGEGT. The V end was cut by 5 bases, the J end by 18 bases, with 29 bases between. Isolation yielded PBMCs, at least 6 million per sample, in every case. Using a J-beta primer mix together with a sample-barcoded 5' primer, a second PCR was run for about 6 to 12 cycles. Every single cDNA molecule received a tag from a template-switch adaptor with 12 random nucleotides. TCRdb reprocessed the 5' RACE reads with MiXCR, giving one entry per CDR3 protein. The sample shows approximately 810,000 distinct CDR3 sequences, about 30% of them seen only once. General study points: With naive T cell percentage, TCR beta diversity showed a strong correlation.

Turning to this clonotype: Its antigen is still unknown.

This chain uses TRBV6-2 or TRBV6-3 with TRBJ2-6; a weak D match, TRBD1 (5 bases). The source is a woman aged 80 or over in good health. Sequencing input: blood. The CDR3 bases are TGTGCCAGCAGTAGACCAGGGCTCTCTGGGGCCAACGGCCGGACTTTC. This codes for CASSRPGLSGANGRTF.